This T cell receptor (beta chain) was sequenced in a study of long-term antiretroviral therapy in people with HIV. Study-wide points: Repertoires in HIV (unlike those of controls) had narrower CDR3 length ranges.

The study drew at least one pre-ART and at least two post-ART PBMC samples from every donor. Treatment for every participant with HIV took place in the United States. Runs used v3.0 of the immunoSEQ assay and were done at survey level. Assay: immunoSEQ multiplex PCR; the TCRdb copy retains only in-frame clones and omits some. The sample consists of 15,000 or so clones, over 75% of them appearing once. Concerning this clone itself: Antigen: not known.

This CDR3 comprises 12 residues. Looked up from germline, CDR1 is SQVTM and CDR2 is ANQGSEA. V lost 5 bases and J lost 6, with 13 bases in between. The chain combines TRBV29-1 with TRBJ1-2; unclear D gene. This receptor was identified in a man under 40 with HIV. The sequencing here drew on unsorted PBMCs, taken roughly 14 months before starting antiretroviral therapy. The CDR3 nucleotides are TGCAGCGTTCCGTCGAGGAATCATGGCTACACCTTC. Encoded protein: CSVPSRNHGYTF.